This TCR beta chain was recovered during a study of T cell responses to AZD1222 COVID-19 vaccine. TCRdb keeps only in-frame clones here, not all; method: immunoSEQ multiplex PCR. The table records 100,000 to 150,000 clones, around 83% of them present only once. Concerning this clone: Its target is unknown.

General observations from the study: In a largely white British group with more females than males, clonal diversity was possibly underestimated. Only six people who got AZD1222 tested seropositive at baseline. Spike-specific TCR breadth and depth were elevated following two AZD1222 doses.

The germline CDR1 and CDR2 sequences are SGHTA and FQGNSA. With 7 bases removed from V and 2 bases from J, the gap between germline ends came to 10 bases. This CDR3 spans 13 amino acids. The rearrangement joins TRBV7-2 to TRBJ2-3, with unresolved D. The material sequenced was peripheral blood, taken 28 days after the second AZD1222 dose. This clonotype was obtained from an adult who received the AZD1222 COVID-19 vaccine. CDR3: CASTPQITDTQYF. In DNA form, the CDR3 reads TGTGCCAGCACCCCACAAATCACAGATACGCAGTATTTT.